Listed below are T cell receptor beta chains from one sample, sequenced in a study of cytomegalovirus exposure and HLA in healthy donors. Assay: immunoSEQ multiplex PCR; the TCRdb copy retains only in-frame clones and omits some. This sample has around 110,000 clones, with 55% to 75% found just once. The material sequenced was PBMCs. The source of these receptors is a man aged 25 to 40 in good health and CMV-seropositive. Both conserved end residues are part of each CDR3. D genes are given only for firm matches. Rows may omit the clone size; those that give it use once, few, many or a size class.

J gene | V gene | clone size | D gene | CDR3 DNA | CDR3 protein
TRBJ2-7 | TRBV5-1 | - | TRBD1 | TGCGCCAGCAGCTTGGCTGCGGGACAGGGGGCGGGTGAGCAGTACTTC | CASSLAAGQGAGEQYF
TRBJ1-2 | TRBV27 | few | - | TGTGCCAGCAGTTTTCTACAGGGACCCGGAGGCTACACCTTC | CASSFLQGPGGYTF
TRBJ2-1 | TRBV27 | - | TRBD2 | TGTGCCAGCAGTTTATCCGGGACTAGCGGGATAAGCTCCTACAATGAGCAGTTCTTC | CASSLSGTSGISSYNEQFF
TRBJ2-2 | TRBV7-3 | - | TRBD1 | TGTGCCAGCAGCCTCACAGGGGCCGGGGAGCTGTTTTTT | CASSLTGAGELFF
TRBJ2-3 | TRBV4-1 | few | TRBD2 | TGCGCCAGCAGCCAAGGGAAACTAGCGGGAGCAGCAGATACGCAGTATTTT | CASSQGKLAGAADTQYF
TRBJ2-3 | TRBV4-3 | - | - | TGCGCCAGCAGCCAAGGAGTGGGAGGAGGACTTATGGGGGCGCAGTATTTT | CASSQGVGGGLMGAQYF
TRBJ2-6 | TRBV11-2 | - | TRBD1 | TGTGCCAGCAGCCGGGACAGCTCTGGGGCCAACGTCCTGACTTTC | CASSRDSSGANVLTF
TRBJ2-6 | TRBV11-2 | - | - | TGTGCCAGCAGCCGAGGGGGGGGCGCAAGGTTCCTTGGGGCCAACGTCCTGACTTTC | CASSRGGGARFLGANVLTF
TRBJ2-5 | TRBV11-3 | - | - | TGTGCCAGCAGCGTACAAGAGACCCAGTACTTC | CASSVQETQYF
TRBJ1-2 | TRBV10-3 | - | TRBD1 | TGTGCCATCAGGACAGGGGCGGACTATGGCTACACCTTC | CAIRTGADYGYTF
TRBJ1-1 | TRBV10-1 | - | TRBD1 | TGCGCCAGCAGTGAGTACAAGGGGGCCCTTGCGGGCACTGAAGCTTTCTTT | CASSEYKGALAGTEAFF
TRBJ1-3 | TRBV11-2 | - | - | TGTGCCAGCAGCTTCATTCAGGGGCCCTCTGGAAACACCATATATTTT | CASSFIQGPSGNTIYF
TRBJ2-3 | TRBV7-8 | few | - | TGTGCCAGCAGCTTAAACTCGGGTGGGTTTCGTGGAGATACGCAGTATTTT | CASSLNSGGFRGDTQYF
TRBJ2-2 | TRBV2 | - | TRBD2 | TGTGCCAGCAGTGATGAGCGGGGGGTCACCGGGGAGCTGTTTTTT | CASSDERGVTGELFF
TRBJ2-2 | TRBV7-3 | - | - | TGTGCCAGCAGCGTAATACAGGGTACCGGGGAGCTGTTTTTT | CASSVIQGTGELFF
TRBJ1-4 | TRBV28 | once | TRBD1 | TGTGCCAGCAGAGGACAGGAGAATGAAAAACTGTTTTTT | CASRGQENEKLFF
TRBJ1-5 | TRBV13 | - | TRBD1 | TGTGCCAGCAGCTTAGGGGACAGGGTTAGCAATCAGCCCCAGCATTTT | CASSLGDRVSNQPQHF
TRBJ2-1 | TRBV11-1 | - | - | TGTGCCAGCAGCTTAGTGACAGACAGCTACAATGAGCAGTTCTTC | CASSLVTDSYNEQFF